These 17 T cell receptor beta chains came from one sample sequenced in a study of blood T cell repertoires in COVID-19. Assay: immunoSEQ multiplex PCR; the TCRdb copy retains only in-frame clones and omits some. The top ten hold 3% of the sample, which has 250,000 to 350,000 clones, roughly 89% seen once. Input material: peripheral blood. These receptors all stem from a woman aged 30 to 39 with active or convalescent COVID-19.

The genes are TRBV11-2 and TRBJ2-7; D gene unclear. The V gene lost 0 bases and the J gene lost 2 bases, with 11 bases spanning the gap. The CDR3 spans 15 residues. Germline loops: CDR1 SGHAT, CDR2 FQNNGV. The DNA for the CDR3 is TGTGCCAGCAGCTTAGATCTGAACAGAGCCTACGAGCAGTACTTC. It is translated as CASSLDLNRAYEQYF.

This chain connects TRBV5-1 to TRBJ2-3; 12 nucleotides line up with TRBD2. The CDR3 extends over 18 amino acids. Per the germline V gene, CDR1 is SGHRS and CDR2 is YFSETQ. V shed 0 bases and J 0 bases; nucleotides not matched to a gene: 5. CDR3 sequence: CASSLGTLAGGSTDTQYF. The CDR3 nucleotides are TGCGCCAGCAGCTTGGGGACCCTAGCGGGGGGGAGCACAGATACGCAGTATTTT.

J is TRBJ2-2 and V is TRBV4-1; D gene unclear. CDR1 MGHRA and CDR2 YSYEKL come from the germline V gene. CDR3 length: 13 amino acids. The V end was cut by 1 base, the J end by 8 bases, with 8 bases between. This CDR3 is CASSQVEWGELFF. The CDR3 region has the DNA TGCGCCAGCAGCCAAGTAGAGTGGGGGGAGCTGTTTTTT.

The CDR3 DNA reads as TGTGCCAGCAGCCAAGTTGAACCCCCGCGGGGCTACACCTTC. It is translated as CASSQVEPPRGYTF. The chain employs TRBV3-1 (or the pseudogene TRBV3-2) and TRBJ1-2; no clear D. Germline V gene data show CDR1 as LGHDT and CDR2 as YNNKEL (reference sequence). The CDR3 covers 14 residues. The V end lost 1 base, the J end lost 8 bases, and 14 bases lay between the germline ends.

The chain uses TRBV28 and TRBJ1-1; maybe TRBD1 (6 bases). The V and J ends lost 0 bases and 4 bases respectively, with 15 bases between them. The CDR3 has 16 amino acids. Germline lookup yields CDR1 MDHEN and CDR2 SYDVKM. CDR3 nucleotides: TGTGCCAGCAGTTTATGGGGCTCTGGGGGCCTCACTGAAGCTTTCTTT. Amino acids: CASSLWGSGGLTEAFF.

CDR3 region: CASSLEGAAVKIYGYTF. The CDR3 coding sequence is TGTGCCAGCAGCTTGGAGGGAGCCGCGGTTAAGATCTATGGCTACACCTTC. The rearrangement uses TRBV5-4 and TRBJ1-2; D call uncertain. V was shortened by 0 bases and J by 4 bases, with 19 bases between the two germline ends. CDR1 and CDR2 (germline): SGHNT, YYREEE (reference sequence). The length of the CDR3 is 17 residues.

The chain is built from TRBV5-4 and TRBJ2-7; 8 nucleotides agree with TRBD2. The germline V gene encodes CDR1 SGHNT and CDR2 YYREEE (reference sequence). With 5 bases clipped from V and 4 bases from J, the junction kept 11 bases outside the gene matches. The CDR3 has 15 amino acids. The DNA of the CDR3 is TGTGCCAGCAGTTCCGGCGGAGCGGGGGAGTACGAGCAGTACTTC. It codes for CASSSGGAGEYEQYF.

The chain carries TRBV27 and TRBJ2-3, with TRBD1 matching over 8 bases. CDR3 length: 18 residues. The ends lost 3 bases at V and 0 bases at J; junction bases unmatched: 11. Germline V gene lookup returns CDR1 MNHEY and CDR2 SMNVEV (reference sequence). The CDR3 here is CASSFGQGGRRSTDTQYF. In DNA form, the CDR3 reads TGTGCCAGCAGTTTCGGACAGGGTGGGCGTCGGAGCACAGATACGCAGTATTTT.

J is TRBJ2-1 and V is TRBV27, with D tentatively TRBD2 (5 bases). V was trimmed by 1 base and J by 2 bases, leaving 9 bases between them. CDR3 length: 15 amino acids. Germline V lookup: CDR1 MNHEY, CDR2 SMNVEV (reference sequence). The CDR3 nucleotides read TGTGCCAGCAGTTTATTGGGCGGGCCCTACAATGAGCAGTTCTTC. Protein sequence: CASSLLGGPYNEQFF.

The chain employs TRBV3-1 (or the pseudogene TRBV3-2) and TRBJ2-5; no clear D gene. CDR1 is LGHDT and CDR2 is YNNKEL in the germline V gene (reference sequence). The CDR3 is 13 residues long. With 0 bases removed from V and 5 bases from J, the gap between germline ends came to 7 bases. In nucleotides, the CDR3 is TGTGCCAGCAGCCAAGATTGGCCGGAGACCCAGTACTTC. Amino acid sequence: CASSQDWPETQYF.

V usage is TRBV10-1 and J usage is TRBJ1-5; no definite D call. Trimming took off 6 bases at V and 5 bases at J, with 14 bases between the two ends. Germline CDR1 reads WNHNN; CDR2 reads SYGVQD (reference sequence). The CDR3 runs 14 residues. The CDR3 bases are TGCGCCAGCAGAGACGAGGGCGGATATCAGCCCCAGCATTTT. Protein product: CASRDEGGYQPQHF.

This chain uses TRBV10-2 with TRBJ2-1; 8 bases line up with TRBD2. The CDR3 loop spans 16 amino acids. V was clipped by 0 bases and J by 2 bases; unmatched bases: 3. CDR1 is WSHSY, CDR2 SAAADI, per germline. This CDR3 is CASSESTGGPYNEQFF. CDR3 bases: TGCGCCAGCAGTGAGTCGACGGGGGGGCCCTACAATGAGCAGTTCTTC.

In DNA, the CDR3 is TGTGCCAGCAGCTGGGGACAGGGGTTAACTAATGAAAAACTGTTTTTT. Residues: CASSWGQGLTNEKLFF. J is TRBJ1-4 and V is TRBV7-9; 10 positions match TRBD1. The CDR3 consists of 16 residues. J was trimmed by 1 base and V by 4 bases; bases with no gene match: 3. Germline V CDR1 and CDR2: SEHNR, FQNEAQ (reference sequence).

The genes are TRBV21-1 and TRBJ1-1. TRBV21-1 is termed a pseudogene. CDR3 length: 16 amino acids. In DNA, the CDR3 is TGTGCCAGCAGCAAAGATCGAGGGGACTCGAACACTGAAGCTTTCTTT. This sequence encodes CASSKDRGDSNTEAFF.

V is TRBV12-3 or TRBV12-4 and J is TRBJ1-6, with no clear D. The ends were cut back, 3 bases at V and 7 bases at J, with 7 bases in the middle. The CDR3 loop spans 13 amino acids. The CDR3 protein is CASSLWPNSPLHF. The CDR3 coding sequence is TGTGCCAGCAGTTTGTGGCCAAATTCACCCCTCCACTTT.

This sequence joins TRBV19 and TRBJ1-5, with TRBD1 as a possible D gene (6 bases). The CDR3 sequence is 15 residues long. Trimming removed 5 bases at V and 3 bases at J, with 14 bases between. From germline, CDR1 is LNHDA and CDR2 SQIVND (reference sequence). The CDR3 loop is CASSLLAGDNQPQHF. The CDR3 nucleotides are TGTGCCAGTAGTTTGTTGGCAGGGGACAATCAGCCCCAGCATTTT.

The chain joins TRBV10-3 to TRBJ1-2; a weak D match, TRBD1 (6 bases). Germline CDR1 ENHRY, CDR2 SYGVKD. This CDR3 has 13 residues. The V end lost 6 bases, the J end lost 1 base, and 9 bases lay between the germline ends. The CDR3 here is CAISGQINYGYTF. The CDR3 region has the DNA TGTGCCATCAGCGGACAGATTAACTATGGCTACACCTTC.